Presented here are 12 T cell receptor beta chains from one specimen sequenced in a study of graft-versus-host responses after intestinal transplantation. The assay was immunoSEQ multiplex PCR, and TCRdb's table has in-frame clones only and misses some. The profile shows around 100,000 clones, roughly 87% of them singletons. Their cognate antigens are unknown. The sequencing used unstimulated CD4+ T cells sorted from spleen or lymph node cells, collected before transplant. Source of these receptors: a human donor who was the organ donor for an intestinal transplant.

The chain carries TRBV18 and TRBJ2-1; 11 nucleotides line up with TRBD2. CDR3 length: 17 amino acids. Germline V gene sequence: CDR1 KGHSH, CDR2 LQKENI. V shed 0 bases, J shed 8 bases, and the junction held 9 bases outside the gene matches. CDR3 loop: CASSPPIAGGPPDEQFF. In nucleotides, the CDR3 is TGTGCCAGCTCACCACCAATAGCGGGGGGGCCCCCCGATGAGCAGTTCTTC.

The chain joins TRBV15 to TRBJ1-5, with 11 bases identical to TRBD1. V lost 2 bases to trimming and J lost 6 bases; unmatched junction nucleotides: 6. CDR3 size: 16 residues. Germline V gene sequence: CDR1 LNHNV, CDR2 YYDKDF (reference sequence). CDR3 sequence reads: CATSRYGTGGPQPQHF. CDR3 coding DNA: TGTGCCACCAGCAGATATGGGACAGGGGGTCCTCAGCCCCAGCATTTT.

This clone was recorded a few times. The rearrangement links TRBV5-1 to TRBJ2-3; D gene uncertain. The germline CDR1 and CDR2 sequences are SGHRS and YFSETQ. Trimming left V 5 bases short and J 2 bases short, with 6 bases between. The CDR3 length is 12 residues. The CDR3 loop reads CASRINTDTQYF. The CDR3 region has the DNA TGCGCCAGCAGGATTAACACAGATACGCAGTATTTT.

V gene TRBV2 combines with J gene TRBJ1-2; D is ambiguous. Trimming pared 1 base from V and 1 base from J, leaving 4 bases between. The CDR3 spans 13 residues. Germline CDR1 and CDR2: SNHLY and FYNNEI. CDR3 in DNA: TGTGCCAGCAGTGAAGGGGGTAACTATGGCTACACCTTC. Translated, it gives CASSEGGNYGYTF.

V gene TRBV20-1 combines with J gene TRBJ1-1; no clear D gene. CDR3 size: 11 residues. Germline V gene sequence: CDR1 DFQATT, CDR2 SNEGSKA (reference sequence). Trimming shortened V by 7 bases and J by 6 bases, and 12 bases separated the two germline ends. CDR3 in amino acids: CSVLRLAEAFF. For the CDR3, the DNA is TGCAGTGTATTAAGGTTGGCTGAAGCTTTCTTT.

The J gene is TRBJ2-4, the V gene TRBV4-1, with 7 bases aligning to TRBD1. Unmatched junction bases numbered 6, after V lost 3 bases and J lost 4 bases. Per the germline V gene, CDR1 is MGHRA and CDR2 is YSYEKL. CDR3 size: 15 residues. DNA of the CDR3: TGCGCCAGCAGCCAGCCCGGGACAGTTAAAAACATTCAGTACTTC. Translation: CASSQPGTVKNIQYF.

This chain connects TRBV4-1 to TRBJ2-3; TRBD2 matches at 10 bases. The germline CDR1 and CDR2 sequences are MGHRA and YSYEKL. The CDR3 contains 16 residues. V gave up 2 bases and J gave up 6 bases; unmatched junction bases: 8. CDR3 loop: CASSQPLAGVMDTQYF. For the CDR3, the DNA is TGCGCCAGCAGCCAACCTCTAGCGGGGGTGATGGATACGCAGTATTTT.

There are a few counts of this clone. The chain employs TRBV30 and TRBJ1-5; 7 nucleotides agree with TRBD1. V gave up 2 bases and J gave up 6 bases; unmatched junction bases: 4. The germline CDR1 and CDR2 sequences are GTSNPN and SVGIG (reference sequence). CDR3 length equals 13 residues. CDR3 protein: CAWSRQGTQPQHF. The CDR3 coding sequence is TGTGCCTGGAGTCGACAGGGAACTCAGCCCCAGCATTTT.

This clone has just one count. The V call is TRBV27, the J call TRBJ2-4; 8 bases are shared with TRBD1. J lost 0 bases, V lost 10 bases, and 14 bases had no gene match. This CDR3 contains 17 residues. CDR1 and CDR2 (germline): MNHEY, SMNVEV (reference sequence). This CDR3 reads CAIPTGADGLAKNIQYF. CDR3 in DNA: TGTGCCATCCCGACAGGGGCGGACGGACTAGCCAAAAACATTCAGTACTTC.

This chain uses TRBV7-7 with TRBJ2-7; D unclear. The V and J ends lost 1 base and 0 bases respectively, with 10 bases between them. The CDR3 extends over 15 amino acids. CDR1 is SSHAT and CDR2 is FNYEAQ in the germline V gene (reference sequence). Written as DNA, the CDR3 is TGTGCCAGCAGCTTAGGCGAAGGGCTCTCCTACGAGCAGTACTTC. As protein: CASSLGEGLSYEQYF. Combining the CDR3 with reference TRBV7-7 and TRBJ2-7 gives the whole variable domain GAGVSQSPRYKVTKRGQDVTLRCDPISSHATLYWYQQALGQGPEFLTYFNYEAQPDKSGLPSDRFSAERPEGSISTLTIQRTEQRDSAMYRCASSLGEGLSYEQYFGPGTRLTVT.

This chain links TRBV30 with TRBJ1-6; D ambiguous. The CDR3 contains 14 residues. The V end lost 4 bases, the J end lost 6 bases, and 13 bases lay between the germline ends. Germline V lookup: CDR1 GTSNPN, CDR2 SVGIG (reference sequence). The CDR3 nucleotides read TGTGCCTGGACTAGAGGCAGGCCTAATTCACCCCTCCACTTT. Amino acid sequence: CAWTRGRPNSPLHF.

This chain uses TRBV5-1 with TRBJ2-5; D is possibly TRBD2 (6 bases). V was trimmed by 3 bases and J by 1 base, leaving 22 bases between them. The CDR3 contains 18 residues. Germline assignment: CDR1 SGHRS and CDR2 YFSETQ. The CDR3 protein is CASSSLSGTSYSQETQYF. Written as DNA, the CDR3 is TGCGCCAGCAGCTCATTGTCTGGGACTTCCTATTCCCAAGAGACCCAGTACTTC.